The 17 T cell receptor beta chains reported below all come from one sample, sequenced in a study of T cells in Graves' hyperthyroidism and ophthalmopathy (dated by TCRdb to between 2018 and 2021). To prepare the library, multiplex PCR was applied. The sequencer was an Illumina HiSeq 2000. The TCR beta CDR3 regions were amplified from RNA transcripts. The first round of RT-PCR for the TCR CDR3 was performed with the HTBI primer set and the Qiagen OneStep RT-PCR kit. The raw public data were reprocessed by TCRdb itself: fastp quality trimming at Q25, MiXCR clonotype calling, in-frame beta chains only. Every entry covers one CDR3 protein and lists the most common genes and DNA from its rows. Here the sample has more than 350,000 distinct CDR3 sequences; about 16% occur a single time. The ten biggest clones cover approximately 19% of the sample. The sequencing sample was made of blood. Source of these receptors: an older woman with Graves' ophthalmopathy.

Many counts were recorded for this clonotype. The chain recombines TRBV20-1 with TRBJ2-7; a weak D match, TRBD2 (5 bases). CDR3 length: 12 residues. Germline lookup yields CDR1 DFQATT and CDR2 SNEGSKA (reference sequence). CDR3 region: CSILASTPEQYF. CDR3 DNA: TGCAGCATTCTAGCTTCAACCCCCGAGCAGTACTTC.

In this sample, this clonotype turned up many times. V gene TRBV3-1 combines with J gene TRBJ1-2; possibly TRBD1 for D (5 bases). The V and J ends lost 1 base and 1 base respectively, with 7 bases between them. Germline V gene lookup returns CDR1 LGHDT and CDR2 YNNKEL (reference sequence). The CDR3 is 14 residues long. CDR3 residues: CASSQGTFNYGYTF. The CDR3 nucleotides are TGTGCCAGCAGCCAAGGGACATTTAACTATGGCTACACCTTC.

The chain recombines TRBV4-1 with TRBJ2-1, with 10 bases aligning to TRBD2. This CDR3 comprises 15 residues. The junction had 8 bases not matched to a gene; V was cut back by 5 bases and J by 7 bases. Germline lookup yields CDR1 MGHRA and CDR2 YSYEKL. The CDR3 coding sequence is TGCGCCAGCAGCTCGTTAGCGGGAGGTTCAAATGAGCAGTTCTTC. Its translation: CASSSLAGGSNEQFF.

The chain joins TRBV2 to TRBJ2-6; perhaps D is TRBD1 or TRBD2 (5 bases each). With 4 bases removed from V and 2 bases from J, the gap between germline ends came to 9 bases. Germline V gives CDR1 SNHLY, CDR2 FYNNEI. The CDR3 has 15 residues. The DNA of the CDR3 is TGTGCCAGCAGTGTCGAGGGGACTGGGGCCAACGTCCTGACTTTC. Protein product: CASSVEGTGANVLTF.

This clonotype was detected many times. V gene TRBV12-3 or TRBV12-4 combines with J gene TRBJ2-7; 8 nucleotides match TRBD2. J gave up 3 bases and V 5 bases, and 9 bases lay outside the gene matches. The CDR3 contains 15 residues. Written as DNA, the CDR3 is TGTGCCAGCAGTCCCCAGGATAGCGGGATCTACGAGCAGTACTTC. This translates into CASSPQDSGIYEQYF.

This clonotype has at least ten counts. The J gene is TRBJ1-1, the V gene TRBV2; D ambiguous. The CDR3 is 12 residues long. CDR1 and CDR2 (germline): SNHLY, FYNNEI. Trimming left V 5 bases short and J 4 bases short, with 8 bases between. The CDR3 reads CASSKTSTEAFF. In DNA, the CDR3 is TGTGCCAGCAGTAAAACGAGCACTGAAGCTTTCTTT.

This clonotype showed up many times. The J gene is TRBJ1-1, the V gene TRBV20-1; a possible D gene is TRBD1 (6 bases). The CDR3 is made up of 12 amino acids. Per germline, CDR1 DFQATT and CDR2 SNEGSKA (reference sequence). Trimming took off 3 bases at V and 1 base at J, with 6 bases between the two ends. CDR3 in DNA: TGCAGTGCTAGGGACAGGAACACTGAAGCTTTCTTT. This translates into CSARDRNTEAFF.

This clonotype has only a few counts. The chain carries TRBV10-3 and TRBJ2-2; 8 bases agree with TRBD1. V shed 6 bases, J shed 1 base, and the junction held 10 bases outside the gene matches. CDR3 length: 17 residues. CDR1 ENHRY and CDR2 SYGVKD come from the germline V gene. In DNA form, the CDR3 reads TGTGCCATCAGCGGATCGGACAGGGCCGAGAACACCGGGGAGCTGTTTTTT. This codes for CAISGSDRAENTGELFF.

In its sample, this clonotype was seen a few times. V usage is TRBV28 and J usage is TRBJ2-5; perhaps TRBD1 as D (5 bases). Germline V lookup: CDR1 MDHEN, CDR2 SYDVKM. Trimming pared 5 bases from V and 2 bases from J, leaving 12 bases between. The CDR3 has 14 residues. The CDR3 DNA reads as TGTGCCAGCAGTCTCTCGACAGCACAAGAGACCCAGTACTTC. This gives the protein CASSLSTAQETQYF.

This clonotype was seen ten or more times. The chain couples TRBV30 to TRBJ2-2, with D possibly matching TRBD2 (6 bases). CDR1 and CDR2 from the germline V gene are GTSNPN and SVGIG (reference sequence). This CDR3 region has 14 residues. The V gene lost 0 bases and the J gene lost 8 bases, with 13 bases spanning the gap. The CDR3 nucleotides are TGTGCCTGGAGTGTACGGGGGAGTCGGGGGGAGCTGTTTTTT. It specifies CAWSVRGSRGELFF. The entire variable domain, with the rest obtained from reference TRBV30 and TRBJ2-2, is as follows: SQTIHQWPATLVQPVGSPLSLECTVEGTSNPNLYWYRQAAGRGLQLLFYSVGIGQISSEVPQNLSASRPQDRQFILSSKKLLLSDSGFYLCAWSVRGSRGELFFGEGSRLTVL.

This clonotype was seen a handful of times. The chain joins TRBV11-2 to TRBJ2-7; a weak D match, TRBD2 (6 bases). Trimming pared 5 bases from V and 6 bases from J, leaving 11 bases between. CDR3 length equals 12 residues. Germline V CDR1 and CDR2: SGHAT, FQNNGV. CDR3 in DNA: TGTGCCAGCAGCAGACTAGTTGGCGAGCAGTACTTC. Protein product: CASSRLVGEQYF.

This clonotype has a count of ten or more. This rearrangement joins TRBV24-1 to TRBJ2-1; D remains ambiguous. There are 14 residues in the CDR3. Germline V lookup: CDR1 KGHDR, CDR2 SFDVKD. Trimming shortened V by 3 bases and J by 4 bases, and 9 bases separated the two germline ends. CDR3 residues: CATSDPDGYNEQFF. CDR3 bases: TGTGCCACCAGTGATCCTGACGGGTACAATGAGCAGTTCTTC.

The chain combines TRBV5-1 with TRBJ1-5; 11 nucleotides line up with TRBD1. CDR3 size: 16 residues. The V gene's germline CDR1 is SGHRS and CDR2 YFSETQ. V shed 4 bases, J shed 6 bases, and the junction held 9 bases outside the gene matches. In nucleotides, the CDR3 is TGCGCCAGCAGCGACGGGACAGGGGGAAGGAGTCAGCCCCAGCATTTT. Translating gives CASSDGTGGRSQPQHF.

The CDR3 protein is CASSYRPPDVTSPLHF. The CDR3 region has the DNA TGTGCCAGCAGTTACCGACCCCCGGACGTGACTTCACCCCTCCACTTT. The chain couples TRBV6-5 to TRBJ1-6; no firm D call. The CDR3 consists of 16 residues. V lost 2 bases, J lost 9 bases, and 17 bases lay in between. Per the germline V gene, CDR1 is MNHEY and CDR2 is SVGAGI.

In this sample, this clonotype turned up many times. The CDR3 region is CASSVAGTANYGYTF. CDR3 DNA sequence: TGTGCCAGCAGCGTAGCCGGCACTGCTAACTATGGCTACACCTTC. This sequence joins TRBV9 and TRBJ1-2; no clear D gene. Trimming shortened V by 0 bases and J by 0 bases, and 9 bases separated the two germline ends. This CDR3 is built from 15 residues. CDR1 is SGDLS, CDR2 YYNGEE, per germline.

The rearrangement links TRBV19 to TRBJ1-2; D gene uncertain. Trimming shortened V by 5 bases and J by 4 bases, and 14 bases separated the two germline ends. The CDR3 runs 14 residues. Germline-derived CDR1 and CDR2 are LNHDA and SQIVND (reference sequence). The CDR3 is CASSPDPIVYGYTF. CDR3 sequence (DNA): TGTGCCAGTAGTCCAGACCCGATTGTCTATGGCTACACCTTC.

The chain is built from TRBV7-6 and TRBJ2-5; 7 bases align to TRBD2. The CDR3 totals 17 residues. The ends lost 4 bases at V and 5 bases at J; junction bases unmatched: 16. The germline CDR1 and CDR2 sequences are SGHVS and FNYEAQ. The CDR3 DNA reads as TGTGCCAGCAGCTCCTGGGAGGGCCTACCGGGGGTGGAGACCCAGTACTTC. Residues: CASSSWEGLPGVETQYF.